This entry lists 2 T cell receptor beta chains sequenced from one sample in a study of spatial heterogeneity in lung cancer. The antigens these receptors bind are not known. Study conclusions and caveats: Counts of expanded alpha and beta TCRs within tumors tracked the tumor nonsynonymous mutation count.

TCRdb analysed the 5' RACE reads with MiXCR anew, one entry per CDR3 protein. This table holds 18,000 or so distinct CDR3 sequences, 8.5% to 10% found once. Time point defined: sample taken at primary tumor resection. Sequences were derived from lung tumor tissue, sampled at surgery. These receptors originate from a female donor with early-stage non-small cell lung cancer.

This clonotype turned up a few times. The library was built for alpha chains, so this beta chain is an off-target read and its size means little. The gene calls are TRBV28 and TRBJ1-2; D is unclear. Germline CDR1 and CDR2: MDHEN and SYDVKM. The ends were cut back, 5 bases at V and 5 bases at J, with 12 bases in the middle. This CDR3 spans 13 amino acids. This CDR3 is CASSPSWVYGYTF. CDR3 DNA: TGTGCCAGCAGTCCCAGTTGGGTTTATGGCTACACCTTC.

In regard to this clonotype: This beta chain is a stray read from a library made for alpha chains; its abundance is not meaningful. The chain links TRBV7-8 to TRBJ2-3; D is uncertain. With 1 base removed from V and 6 bases from J, the gap between germline ends came to 11 bases. CDR1 and CDR2 (germline): SGHVS, FQNEAQ. CDR3 length equals 14 residues. The CDR3 region is CASSLGSSRDTQYF. The CDR3 DNA reads TGTGCCAGCAGCTTAGGGTCATCCCGGGATACGCAGTATTTT.